This T cell receptor (beta chain) was retrieved from a study of shared clonotypes between healthy human individuals. Study background: Plates per donor: three CD4 naive, three CD4 memory, two CD8 naive, one CD8 memory. Study results and limitations: When compared with the clonotypes that were shared by all four sorted-subset donors, the non-shared clonotypes turned out to have lower generation probabilities.

This table comes from immunoSEQ multiplex PCR, and its TCRdb copy is limited to in-frame clones, with some not included. Of roughly 2.2 million clones in the sample, 85% to 95% were seen once. For this clone: The antigen is unknown.

The CDR3 loop spans 13 amino acids. V was trimmed by 1 base and J by 6 bases, leaving 7 bases between them. Germline V gives CDR1 SEHNR, CDR2 FQNEAQ (reference sequence). The receptor's source is a man between 18 and 35 years old in good health. Some clones in this sample may be carry-over from other donors' samples. The sample taken for sequencing was naive CD4+ T cells from PBMCs. Regarding subset: CD45RA+ positively selected. The V and J genes are TRBV7-9 and TRBJ2-1; no firm D call. CDR3 DNA: TGTGCCAGCAGCTTAGGACTTCGCAATGAGCAGTTCTTC. Protein: CASSLGLRNEQFF.